A selection of T cell receptor beta chains follows, all from one sample in a study of CD8 T cells in ankylosing spondylitis. TCRdb reprocessed the 5' RACE reads with MiXCR, giving one entry per CDR3 protein. The sample holds 200,000 to 300,000 distinct CDR3 sequences, 20% to 30% seen once. Sequencing was carried out using blood, either unsorted or a sorted T cell fraction (not recorded which). The receptors derive from a male donor with ankylosing spondylitis or in good health (not recorded which). CDR3s leave out the opening cysteine and the closing phenylalanine or tryptophan. The D gene is left open where the match is weak.

cdr3_length	d_call	v_call	cdr3_aa
14	.	TRBV15	ATSRDRGTNTGELF
13	.	TRBV10-3	AISPRVINTGELF
13	TRBD1	TRBV5-6	ASSPGQGWNTEAF
13	TRBD1	TRBV20-1	SASRAGTGRYEQY
12	TRBD1	TRBV29-1	SVAGTGLSYEQY
11	.	TRBV5-1	ASSLGFSYEQY
12	.	TRBV20-1	SARRGANTGELF
11	.	TRBV6-5	ASSYRGQSEQY
13	.	TRBV12-3/TRBV12-4	ASSQTGPLVYEQY
11	.	TRBV29-1	SVEGNPGQPQH
13	TRBD1	TRBV20-1	SAERQGARTGELF
12	.	TRBV11-3	ASSPGAHTGELF
15	.	TRBV13	ASISVQSSSLRNTQY
11	.	TRBV20-1	SARGATTYEQY
11	TRBD1	TRBV30	ARQGFSGNTIY
15	TRBD1	TRBV3-1	ASSHASGGGSYNEQF
13	.	TRBV20-1	SATPVRAPTGELF
13	.	TRBV12-3/TRBV12-4	ASTQRRGFGTEAF
11	.	TRBV28	ATVNSGANVLT
13	TRBD1	TRBV7-8	ASSFVTGGTDTQY
11	TRBD2	TRBV12-3/TRBV12-4	ASGLDSLDEQY
14	.	TRBV7-9	ASRYPERAASSQLF